The next 32 T cell receptor beta chains were all read from a single sample in a study of early T cells in non-severe SARS-CoV-2 infection. TCRdb passed the 5' RACE reads through MiXCR, listing each CDR3 protein once. The sample lists about 59,000 distinct CDR3 sequences; roughly 13% were seen once. This material consisted of whole blood, taken at baseline. These receptors were obtained from an adult who was a healthcare worker with PCR-confirmed SARS-CoV-2 infection or an uninfected control (not recorded which).

Only a few counts were recorded for this clonotype. This chain joins TRBV6-4 and TRBJ2-5; D is unclear. The CDR3 totals 13 residues. With 0 bases removed from V and 5 bases from J, the gap between germline ends came to 7 bases. CDR1 MRHNA and CDR2 SNTAGT come from the germline V gene. For the CDR3, the DNA is TGTGCCAGCAGTGACTCTGCTGGGGAGACCCAGTACTTC. Its translation: CASSDSAGETQYF.

This clonotype was recorded many times. The chain couples TRBV9 to TRBJ2-1, with 13 bases aligning to TRBD2. Germline V gene data show CDR1 as SGDLS and CDR2 as YYNGEE. The CDR3 spans 17 residues. The V and J ends lost 1 base and 6 bases, in that order; junction bases with no gene match: 7. For the CDR3, the DNA is TGTGCCAGCAGCGTAACCCCTAGACTAGCGGGGGGCAATGAGCAGTTCTTC. Protein sequence: CASSVTPRLAGGNEQFF.

V and J are TRBV30 and TRBJ1-1; D may be TRBD1 (5 bases). This CDR3 contains 13 residues. Germline CDR1 and CDR2: GTSNPN and SVGIG (reference sequence). The V end was cut by 3 bases, the J end by 4 bases, with 12 bases between. Here the CDR3 DNA reads TGTGCCTGGAGGTTGACAGCCTCCACTGAAGCTTTCTTT. Protein product: CAWRLTASTEAFF. Combining the CDR3 with reference TRBV30 and TRBJ1-1 gives the whole variable domain SQTIHQWPATLVQPVGSPLSLECTVEGTSNPNLYWYRQAAGRGLQLLFYSVGIGQISSEVPQNLSASRPQDRQFILSSKKLLLSDSGFYLCAWRLTASTEAFFGQGTRLTVV.

In regard to this clonotype: A single base separates this from a much larger clone, so it may be a read error. This rearrangement joins TRBV4-3 to TRBJ2-1; D is undetermined. There are 18 residues in the CDR3. V dropped 0 bases and J dropped 0 bases, with 15 bases sitting between them. Germline loops: CDR1 LGHNA, CDR2 YSLEER. The CDR3 is CASSQDLGAISSYNEQFF. In DNA, the CDR3 is TGCGCCAGCAGCCAAGATCTTGGCGCCATAAGCTCCTACAATGAGCAGTTCTTC.

The CDR3 sequence is CASSPVAGSDTQYF. CDR3 in DNA: TGTGCCAGCAGCCCCGTAGCGGGATCAGATACGCAGTATTTT. The chain carries TRBV7-9 and TRBJ2-3; 8 bases align to TRBD2. V shed 5 bases, J shed 4 bases, and the junction held 5 bases outside the gene matches. The CDR3 totals 14 residues. Germline V gene sequence: CDR1 SEHNR, CDR2 FQNEAQ (reference sequence).

CDR3 region: CASSPTSGGPSSYNEQFF. CDR3 nucleotides: TGTGCCAGCAGCCCCACTAGCGGGGGACCTAGCTCCTACAATGAGCAGTTCTTC. This chain links TRBV11-2 with TRBJ2-1; 11 positions match TRBD2. Germline values: CDR1 SGHAT, CDR2 FQNNGV. With 5 bases clipped from V and 0 bases from J, the junction kept 9 bases outside the gene matches. This CDR3 is built from 18 residues.

A word on this clonotype: Given the absence of the conserved phenylalanine or tryptophan at the CDR3 end, a read error is likely. V and J are TRBV3-1 and TRBJ1-1; D is unresolved. This CDR3 region has 12 residues. Trimming stripped 2 bases from V and 4 bases from J, with 5 bases between. CDR1 and CDR2 (germline): LGHDT, YNNKEL (reference sequence). The DNA of the CDR3 is TGTGCCAGCAGCCAAAGGAGCACTGAAGCTTTCTTG. This gives the protein CASSQRSTEAFL.

The table lists this clonotype with a few counts. The rearrangement links TRBV12-3 or TRBV12-4 to TRBJ2-1; D may correspond to TRBD1 or TRBD2 (5 bases each). V was trimmed by 1 base and J by 0 bases, leaving 7 bases between them. The CDR3 runs 15 residues. The CDR3 bases are TGTGCCAGCAGTTTAGAGGGGAGCTCCTACAATGAGCAGTTCTTC. Its protein is CASSLEGSSYNEQFF.

There are many counts of this clonotype. This sequence joins TRBV7-6 and TRBJ2-6, with a possible D match to TRBD2 (5 bases). V was trimmed by 5 bases and J by 0 bases, leaving 20 bases between them. CDR1 and CDR2 (germline): SGHVS, FNYEAQ. This CDR3 has 19 residues. The CDR3 region has the DNA TGTGCCAGCAGCCCCACCCCGAGGGTTGGTCCCTCTGGGGCCAACGTCCTGACTTTC. Protein: CASSPTPRVGPSGANVLTF.

This clonotype appeared many times. The chain employs TRBV27 and TRBJ2-7, with TRBD1 matching 9 bases. V trimming: 2 bases; J trimming: 6 bases; junction bases outside the gene matches: 2. Germline V gene data show CDR1 as MNHEY and CDR2 as SMNVEV (reference sequence). The CDR3 has 13 amino acids. In DNA, the CDR3 is TGTGCCAGCAGTTTACGACAGGGGGGCGAGCAGTACTTC. Protein: CASSLRQGGEQYF.

This clonotype appeared a few times. The gene calls are TRBV3-1 and TRBJ1-1; D uncertain. With 1 base removed from V and 0 bases from J, the gap between germline ends came to 12 bases. Per the germline V gene, CDR1 is LGHDT and CDR2 is YNNKEL (reference sequence). This CDR3 is 16 amino acids long. This chain's CDR3 is CASSQGQLRVNTEAFF. Written as DNA, the CDR3 is TGTGCCAGCAGCCAAGGACAACTCCGGGTGAACACTGAAGCTTTCTTT.

This clonotype was seen only a few times. The genes are TRBV9 and TRBJ1-4; D call uncertain. CDR1 SGDLS and CDR2 YYNGEE come from the germline V gene. Trimming stripped 2 bases from V and 3 bases from J, with 5 bases between. This CDR3 contains 13 residues. This chain's CDR3 is CASSVGANEKLFF. In DNA form, the CDR3 reads TGTGCCAGCAGCGTTGGTGCTAATGAAAAACTGTTTTTT. The full variable domain, its missing parts supplied by reference TRBV9 and TRBJ1-4, is DSGVTQTPKHLITATGQRVTLRCSPRSGDLSVYWYQQSLDQGLQFLIQYYNGEERAKGNILERFSAQQFPDLHSELNLSSLELGDSALYFCASSVGANEKLFFGSGTQLSVL.

This clonotype was counted only a few times. CDR3: CASSISAGGGREQYF. Written as DNA, the CDR3 is TGTGCCAGTAGTATCTCGGCAGGGGGAGGTCGCGAGCAGTACTTC. The chain is built from TRBV19 and TRBJ2-7, with D possibly TRBD1 on 7 matching bases. The V end was cut by 3 bases, the J end by 6 bases, with 18 bases between. The length of the CDR3 is 15 residues. Looked up from germline, CDR1 is LNHDA and CDR2 is SQIVND (reference sequence). Using reference TRBV19 and TRBJ2-7 for the parts outside the CDR3, the full variable domain is DGGITQSPKYLFRKEGQNVTLSCEQNLNHDAMYWYRQDPGQGLRLIYYSQIVNDFQKGDIAEGYSVSREKKESFPLTVTSAQKNPTAFYLCASSISAGGGREQYFGPGTRLTVT.

The J gene is TRBJ1-2, the V gene TRBV28; D is ambiguous. Germline V gene data show CDR1 as MDHEN and CDR2 as SYDVKM. Trimming stripped 5 bases from V and 6 bases from J, with 10 bases between. This CDR3 is built from 12 residues. The CDR3 sequence is CASSLGRDGYTF. DNA for the CDR3: TGTGCCAGCAGTCTCGGACGGGATGGCTACACCTTC.

The table lists this clonotype with a few counts. The V call is TRBV5-1, the J call TRBJ2-4; 10 nucleotides line up with TRBD2. The CDR3 has 16 residues. V gave up 4 bases and J gave up 2 bases; unmatched junction bases: 6. CDR1 SGHRS and CDR2 YFSETQ come from the germline V gene. CDR3 loop: CASSQREGVTKNIQYF. In DNA form, the CDR3 reads TGCGCCAGCAGCCAGCGGGAGGGCGTGACCAAAAACATTCAGTACTTC.

The chain recombines TRBV12-3 or TRBV12-4 with TRBJ1-3; 10 nucleotides line up with TRBD1. The CDR3 is made up of 15 amino acids. With 7 bases clipped from V and 7 bases from J, the junction kept 10 bases outside the gene matches. The CDR3 nucleotides read TGTGCCAGCAAAGGACAGGGGGTGATCGGGAACACCATATATTTT. This gives the protein CASKGQGVIGNTIYF.

CDR3 coding DNA: TGTGCCAGCAGCCACGGAGGTGAAGCTTTCTTT. Amino acid sequence: CASSHGGEAFF. The J gene is TRBJ1-1, the V gene TRBV7-3; D remains unclear. V was trimmed by 5 bases and J by 7 bases, leaving 8 bases between them. Germline V gene lookup returns CDR1 SGHTA and CDR2 FQGTGA. CDR3 length: 11 residues.

This sequence joins TRBV9 and TRBJ1-5, with D possibly matching TRBD1 (5 bases). This CDR3 spans 15 amino acids. Trimming pared 4 bases from V and 7 bases from J, leaving 18 bases between. The germline CDR1 and CDR2 sequences are SGDLS and YYNGEE. DNA of the CDR3: TGTGCCAGCAGCCCAGGGACGGAAAACCTCCAGCCCCAGCATTTT. Its translation: CASSPGTENLQPQHF.

The chain employs TRBV5-1 and TRBJ1-4; D perhaps matches TRBD1 (5 bases). The germline gives CDR1 SGHRS, CDR2 YFSETQ. Trimming took 1 base from V and 3 from J, leaving 10 bases between them. CDR3 length: 15 amino acids. In nucleotides, the CDR3 is TGCGCCAGCAGCTTGACGGGGCACTCTAATGAAAAACTGTTTTTT. It codes for CASSLTGHSNEKLFF. Variable domain in full (rest from reference TRBV5-1 and TRBJ1-4): KAGVTQTPRYLIKTRGQQVTLSCSPISGHRSVSWYQQTPGQGLQFLFEYFSETQRNKGNFPGRFSGRQFSNSRSEMNVSTLELGDSALYLCASSLTGHSNEKLFFGSGTQLSVL.

The chain recombines TRBV20-1 with TRBJ2-1, with TRBD2 identical over 12 bases. CDR1 is DFQATT and CDR2 is SNEGSKA in the germline V gene (reference sequence). This CDR3 comprises 16 residues. V lost 4 bases to trimming and J lost 4 bases; unmatched junction nucleotides: 8. The CDR3 nucleotides are TGCAGTGCTACCCGGACTAGCGGGATTATATACAATGAGCAGTTCTTC. Translating it yields CSATRTSGIIYNEQFF.

The table lists this clonotype with a few counts. The CDR3 nucleotides read TGTGCCAGCAGCGTAGGACAGGGGGCGGATTTCTATGGCTACACCTTC. Its protein is CASSVGQGADFYGYTF. The chain uses TRBV9 and TRBJ1-2; 10 positions agree with TRBD1. J gave up 4 bases and V 0 bases, and 6 bases lay outside the gene matches. The CDR3 loop spans 16 amino acids. CDR1 SGDLS and CDR2 YYNGEE come from the germline V gene.

The gene calls are TRBV6-1 and TRBJ2-7, with 7 bases that match TRBD2. CDR1 and CDR2 (germline): MNHNS, SASEGT. The CDR3 is made up of 15 amino acids. V lost 7 bases, J lost 3 bases, and 12 bases stayed unmatched. The CDR3 DNA reads TGTGCCAGCACCTCAATGGGAGGGGACTACTACGAGCAGTACTTC. Translating it yields CASTSMGGDYYEQYF.

This chain joins TRBV27 and TRBJ2-7; 9 bases match TRBD1. The ends lost 8 bases at V and 12 bases at J; junction bases unmatched: 11. This CDR3 contains 12 residues. CDR1 is MNHEY and CDR2 is SMNVEV in the germline V gene (reference sequence). The CDR3 is CASADRGLRLYF. In nucleotides, the CDR3 is TGTGCCAGCGCGGACAGGGGCCTACGGTTGTACTTC.

This clonotype came up many times. V usage is TRBV20-1 and J usage is TRBJ1-5; D ambiguous. The CDR3 sequence is 16 residues long. Trimming shortened V by 2 bases and J by 7 bases, and 21 bases separated the two germline ends. CDR1 DFQATT and CDR2 SNEGSKA come from the germline V gene (reference sequence). The DNA for the CDR3 is TGCAGTGCTAGAAGCCGCTTCGTGGGTGATGAGCAGCCCCAGCATTTT. This translates into CSARSRFVGDEQPQHF.

Ten or more counts support this clonotype. This rearrangement joins TRBV19 to TRBJ2-7, with D unclear. The CDR3 is 18 amino acids. Between the trimmed V and J ends, which lost 5 bases and 0 bases, there was a span of 23 bases. Germline lookup yields CDR1 LNHDA and CDR2 SQIVND (reference sequence). CDR3 region: CASSPRSAPPPLSYEQYF. The CDR3 nucleotides are TGTGCCAGTAGTCCCAGGAGCGCCCCTCCACCCCTCTCCTACGAGCAGTACTTC.

The chain has TRBV3-1 and TRBJ2-3; D unresolved. The V end was cut by 0 bases, the J end by 6 bases, with 13 bases between. This CDR3 contains 15 residues. Germline lookup yields CDR1 LGHDT and CDR2 YNNKEL (reference sequence). Here the CDR3 reads CASSQENGEHDTQYF. CDR3 sequence (DNA): TGTGCCAGCAGCCAAGAGAACGGCGAGCACGATACGCAGTATTTT.

This clonotype was observed a few times. The chain joins TRBV27 to TRBJ2-1; no clear D gene. Germline lookup yields CDR1 MNHEY and CDR2 SMNVEV (reference sequence). This CDR3 has 11 residues. The ends were cut back, 4 bases at V and 6 bases at J, with 4 bases in the middle. Here the CDR3 reads CASSYGNEQFF. In DNA form, the CDR3 reads TGTGCCAGCAGTTATGGCAATGAGCAGTTCTTC.

This clonotype was recorded at least ten times. The V and J genes are TRBV4-1 and TRBJ2-1; weak D call: TRBD1 (5 bases). The CDR3 contains 12 residues. V was clipped by 1 base and J by 10 bases, with 8 bases between them. Germline V gene lookup returns CDR1 MGHRA and CDR2 YSYEKL. The CDR3 protein is CASSQGGLEQFF. CDR3 DNA sequence: TGCGCCAGCAGCCAAGGGGGCCTAGAGCAGTTCTTC.

In its sample, this clonotype was seen a few times. V gene TRBV6-1 combines with J gene TRBJ1-4; unclear D gene. This CDR3 spans 15 amino acids. Germline values: CDR1 MNHNS, CDR2 SASEGT. V was trimmed by 4 bases and J by 0 bases, leaving 9 bases between them. CDR3 nucleotides: TGTGCCAGCAGTGTGGGAATTTCAACTAATGAAAAACTGTTTTTT. This codes for CASSVGISTNEKLFF.

This clonotype showed up just a few times. This chain uses TRBV21-1 with TRBJ1-3. TRBV21-1 is tagged as a pseudogene. This CDR3 is built from 15 residues. The CDR3 spells CASSKGGPCGNTIYF. CDR3 bases: TGTGCCAGCAGCAAAGGAGGACCTTGTGGAAACACCATATATTTT.

This clonotype was detected a few times. This may arise from a read error, as a much more abundant clone is one base away. The chain couples TRBV29-1 to TRBJ2-4; perhaps D is TRBD1 or TRBD2 (5 bases each). V lost 2 bases and J 4 bases, leaving 15 bases between the germline ends. Per germline, CDR1 SQVTM and CDR2 ANQGSEA. The CDR3 spans 15 residues. The CDR3 sequence: CSVEFWGSEKNIQYF. The CDR3 nucleotides are TGCAGCGTTGAATTTTGGGGGTCGGAAAAAAACATTCAGTACTTC. The variable domain in full, completed from reference TRBV29-1 and TRBJ2-4, reads SAVISQKPSRDICQRGTSLTIQCQVDSQVTMMFWYRQQPGQSLTLIATANQGSEATYESGFVIDKFPISRPNLTFSTLTVSNMSPEDSSIYLCSVEFWGSEKNIQYFGAGTRLSVL.

This clonotype was recorded at least ten times. V usage is TRBV28 and J usage is TRBJ1-6; 9 bases line up with TRBD1. In germline, CDR1 is MDHEN, CDR2 SYDVKM. This CDR3 has 13 amino acids. Losses at the gene ends were 6 bases for V and 10 bases for J; bases not matched to a gene: 4. The CDR3 DNA is TGTGCCAGCAGAGGGACAGGGTCCTCACCCCTCCACTTT. This sequence encodes CASRGTGSSPLHF.